This T cell receptor beta chain was captured by sequencing in a study of shared clonotypes between healthy human individuals. In germline, CDR1 is SGHAT, CDR2 FQNNGV. V shed 6 bases and J 4 bases; nucleotides not matched to a gene: 10. The CDR3 runs to 15 residues. It was CD45RO-negative cells, positively selected for CCR7, that made up naive CD8 cells, with terminally differentiated effector memory CD45RA+ cells excluded. Donors were healthy HIV-negative adults without recently reported acute infections or vaccinations. The donor cohort consisted entirely of Caucasian adults residing in Nashville, Tennessee. Notes on the study in general: Memory subsets generally showed lower estimated richness than naive subsets.

Regarding this clone: Its specificity is unknown.

Genomic DNA of each subset was evenly split across several immunoSEQ plates. This table comes from immunoSEQ multiplex PCR, and its TCRdb copy is limited to in-frame clones, with some not included. The profile shows some 2 million clones, 85% to 95% of them singletons. This TCR was recovered from a man younger than 35 in good health. The sample was naive CD8+ T cells sorted from blood. This chain connects TRBV11-2 to TRBJ2-7, with 9 positions matching TRBD1. CDR3 sequence reads: CASRYGQGPRYEQYF. The CDR3 nucleotides are TGTGCCAGCAGGTATGGACAGGGGCCTAGGTACGAGCAGTACTTC.